The clone carrying this TCR beta chain occurred once. Repertoires were generated with immunoSEQ multiplex PCR, while TCRdb's copy carries only in-frame clones and drops some. This sample yields 250,000 or so clones, of which roughly 84% are seen a single time; more than 6.5% belongs to the top ten. This sample is part of a study of blood T cell repertoires in COVID-19. Study context: Some COVID-19 samples were acute and others convalescent; all came from the United States, Italy and Spain.

CDR3 size: 15 residues. Germline V gene sequence: CDR1 SGHKS, CDR2 YYEKEE (reference sequence). Trimming stripped 0 bases from V and 7 bases from J, with 13 bases between. The sequence was obtained from a woman aged 50 to 60 who had been exposed to COVID-19. V is TRBV5-5 and J is TRBJ1-4; D possibly corresponds to TRBD1 (5 bases). Input material: PBMCs or T cells enriched from blood (not recorded which). The CDR3 spells CASSLALGQGEKLFF. DNA for the CDR3: TGTGCCAGCAGCTTGGCCCTGGGGCAGGGTGAAAAACTGTTTTTT.